This T cell receptor beta chain was identified during a study of T cell repertoires in cytomegalovirus infection. Background on the study: Recently described HLA-C-restricted plus well-studied HLA-B-restricted CMV epitopes were used. TCR beta signatures that were public indicated CMV infection and matching HLA type.

Study outcomes and limitations: The cumulative frequency of public TCR beta families identified carriers of CMV plus the relevant HLA. HLA-C-restricted TCR beta clonotypes specific for CMV led the ex vivo response.

TCRdb passed the reads through MiXCR, listing each CDR3 protein once. Of hundreds of thousands of distinct CDR3 sequences in the sample, 30% to 35% were seen once. This clonotype was observed many times. Antigen: not known. CDR1 is SGHVS and CDR2 is FNYEAQ in the germline V gene. The CDR3 is made up of 17 amino acids. Trimming took off 1 base at V and 0 bases at J, with 12 bases between the two ends. The chain links TRBV7-6 to TRBJ1-4; tentative D call: TRBD1 (5 bases). The TCR comes from a human donor in good health (CMV status not recorded). Some clones in this sample may be carry-over from other donors' samples. The sequenced sample was cultured CD8+ T cells from PBMCs, obtained from culture after CMV antigen stimulation. The chain's CDR3 is CASSLGWGTPTNEKLFF. The CDR3 nucleotides read TGTGCCAGCAGCTTAGGGTGGGGGACCCCAACTAATGAAAAACTGTTTTTT.